This passage covers 21 T cell receptor beta chains from one sample sequenced in a study of blood T cell repertoires in COVID-19. TCRdb's table, derived via immunoSEQ multiplex PCR, lists solely in-frame clones and lacks some. The repertoire includes some 530,000 clones, roughly nine tenths of them detected once, and 6.5% to 9.5% sits in the top ten. The sequenced sample consisted of PBMCs or T cells enriched from blood (not recorded which). The receptors stem from a woman in her sixties or seventies who had recovered from COVID-19.

The chain carries TRBV11-2 and TRBJ1-4, with 10 bases aligning to TRBD1. CDR3 length equals 14 residues. After removal of 5 bases from V and 9 bases from J, the junction contained 6 bases not matched to a gene. The V gene's germline CDR1 is SGHAT and CDR2 FQNNGV. As DNA, the CDR3 is TGTGCCAGCAGCCCGAGGACAGGGGGTCAAAAACTGTTTTTT. This codes for CASSPRTGGQKLFF.

The chain links TRBV24-1 to TRBJ2-7; the D is unclear. V lost 0 bases and J 2 bases, leaving 4 bases between the germline ends. Germline V gene lookup returns CDR1 KGHDR and CDR2 SFDVKD. CDR3 length equals 13 residues. The CDR3 sequence: CATSDLLTYEQYF. The CDR3 nucleotides read TGTGCCACCAGTGATTTGCTAACCTACGAGCAGTACTTC.

This sequence joins TRBV5-1 and TRBJ2-3; 10 bases match TRBD1. This CDR3 has 17 amino acids. The V and J ends lost 0 bases and 5 bases, in that order; junction bases with no gene match: 9. Germline CDR1 SGHRS, CDR2 YFSETQ. CDR3 nucleotide sequence: TGCGCCAGCAGCTTGGACCCGACAGGGGGCGGAGTAGATACGCAGTATTTT. This encodes CASSLDPTGGGVDTQYF.

CDR3 bases: TGTGCCACCAGCAGAGGTGTCCCGGGACTAGCGGCCGGGGAGCTGTTTTTT. It encodes CATSRGVPGLAAGELFF. The chain uses TRBV15 and TRBJ2-2, with 11 nucleotides matching TRBD2. Germline CDR1 reads LNHNV; CDR2 reads YYDKDF (reference sequence). Germline trimming cut 1 base from V and 6 bases from J; bases unmatched to any gene: 7. The CDR3 spans 17 residues.

The chain carries TRBV7-9 and TRBJ2-2; 9 bases agree with TRBD1. The trim removed 4 bases at V and 5 bases at J, leaving 17 bases unmatched. In germline, CDR1 is SEHNR, CDR2 FQNEAQ (reference sequence). The CDR3 length is 19 residues. CDR3 in DNA: TGTGCCAGCAGCTCACCCGGGACAGGGTTTGCCGGGGCAACCGGGGAGCTGTTTTTT. Translated, it gives CASSSPGTGFAGATGELFF. The variable domain in full, with the rest retrieved from reference TRBV7-9 and TRBJ2-2, is DTGVSQNPRHKITKRGQNVTFRCDPISEHNRLYWYRQTLGQGPEFLTYFQNEAQLEKSRLLSDRFSAERPKGSFSTLEIQRTEQGDSAMYLCASSSPGTGFAGATGELFFGEGSRLTVL.

V usage is TRBV19 and J usage is TRBJ1-5, with D unresolved. V was shortened by 0 bases and J by 7 bases, with 4 bases between the two germline ends. The CDR3 spans 12 residues. Germline CDR1 reads LNHDA; CDR2 reads SQIVND (reference sequence). The CDR3 here is CASSIDVQPQHF. CDR3 DNA: TGTGCCAGTAGTATAGATGTACAGCCCCAGCATTTT.

The chain links TRBV5-4 to TRBJ2-2; possible D gene TRBD1, 5 bases. The length of the CDR3 is 15 residues. The germline gives CDR1 SGHNT, CDR2 YYREEE (reference sequence). Trimming stripped 1 base from V and 6 bases from J, with 13 bases between. The CDR3 nucleotides read TGTGCCAGCAGCTTGAACTTAGGGGTTGCCGGGGAGCTGTTTTTT. It translates to CASSLNLGVAGELFF.

J is TRBJ2-1 and V is TRBV11-2, with TRBD2 matching over 11 bases. CDR3 length equals 15 residues. The V and J ends lost 3 bases and 2 bases, in that order; junction bases with no gene match: 0. The germline gives CDR1 SGHAT, CDR2 FQNNGV. The CDR3 reads CASSLTSGAYNEQFF. CDR3 sequence (DNA): TGTGCCAGCAGCTTGACTAGCGGGGCCTACAATGAGCAGTTCTTC.

Remarks on this clone: Other DNA variants within this sample encode the same CDR3. The chain combines TRBV6-5 with TRBJ1-3; D is possibly TRBD1 (5 bases). Germline-derived CDR1 and CDR2 are MNHEY and SVGAGI. This CDR3 is 14 amino acids long. V lost 6 bases, J lost 0 bases, and 9 bases lay in between. This CDR3 is CASSRDSSGNTIYF. CDR3 nucleotide sequence: TGTGCCAGCAGCCGCGACAGCTCTGGAAACACCATATATTTT.

This chain connects TRBV7-8 to TRBJ1-1; D is possibly TRBD1 (6 bases). Germline CDR1 is SGHVS and CDR2 is FQNEAQ. V was shortened by 5 bases and J by 4 bases, with 20 bases between the two germline ends. The CDR3 length is 16 residues. CDR3 in amino acids: CASSTFGGGKSTEAFF. CDR3 DNA sequence: TGTGCCAGCAGCACCTTTGGGGGGGGCAAGAGCACTGAAGCTTTCTTT.

The chain recombines TRBV28 with TRBJ1-1; the D is unclear. CDR1 MDHEN and CDR2 SYDVKM come from the germline V gene. The CDR3 spans 15 residues. Trimming removed 4 bases at V and 1 base at J, with 13 bases between. CDR3 sequence: CASSSWTAGNTEAFF. The CDR3 DNA sequence: TGTGCCAGCAGTTCGTGGACCGCGGGGAACACTGAAGCTTTCTTT.

This clone was recorded only once. The chain has TRBV25-1 and TRBJ2-1; TRBD1 agrees at 9 bases. The CDR3 is made up of 17 amino acids. V was pared by 4 bases and J by 4 bases, with 11 bases of the junction left unmatched. Germline V gives CDR1 MGHDK, CDR2 SYGVNS. Here the CDR3 reads CASSGLTRDRVYNEQFF. The CDR3 DNA reads TGTGCCAGCAGTGGGTTGACACGGGACAGGGTTTACAATGAGCAGTTCTTC.

The J gene is TRBJ1-2, the V gene TRBV6-5; D is perhaps TRBD1 (5 bases). Per germline, CDR1 MNHEY and CDR2 SVGAGI. Trimming shortened V by 10 bases and J by 4 bases, and 19 bases separated the two germline ends. The CDR3 totals 14 residues. CDR3 protein: CATFRGLWGYGYTF. The CDR3 DNA reads TGTGCCACCTTTAGGGGCCTCTGGGGCTATGGCTACACCTTC.

This clone was observed once. The chain uses TRBV6-4 and TRBJ1-6, with TRBD1 as a possible D gene (5 bases). This CDR3 is 12 amino acids long. V lost 2 bases and J lost 9, with 5 bases in between. Per germline, CDR1 MRHNA and CDR2 SNTAGT. Written as DNA, the CDR3 is TGTGCCAGCAGTGACAGGGGTTCACCCCTCCACTTT. This translates into CASSDRGSPLHF.

The rearrangement uses TRBV7-2 and TRBJ1-2; TRBD1 matches at 7 bases. Losses at the gene ends were 5 bases for V and 0 bases for J; bases not matched to a gene: 6. Germline V gives CDR1 SGHTA, CDR2 FQGNSA. The CDR3 sequence is 15 residues long. CDR3 sequence (DNA): TGTGCCAGCAGCCCCGGGACAGCAGCTAACTATGGCTACACCTTC. Residues: CASSPGTAANYGYTF. Looking up the rest from reference TRBV7-2 and TRBJ1-2 gives the full variable domain: GAGVSQSPSNKVTEKGKDVELRCDPISGHTALYWYRQSLGQGLEFLIYFQGNSAPDKSGLPSDRFSAERTGGSVSTLTIQRTQQEDSAVYLCASSPGTAANYGYTFGSGTRLTVV.

The rearrangement uses TRBV6-5 and TRBJ1-5; 7 bases agree with TRBD1. J was trimmed by 6 bases and V by 2 bases; bases with no gene match: 4. This CDR3 has 14 amino acids. In germline, CDR1 is MNHEY, CDR2 SVGAGI. CDR3 nucleotides: TGTGCCAGCAGTTACGGGACAGTCCGTCAGCCCCAGCATTTT. This sequence encodes CASSYGTVRQPQHF.

V gene TRBV7-8 combines with J gene TRBJ2-2; D is perhaps TRBD1 (6 bases). V shed 3 bases and J shed 3 bases, with 17 bases lying between them. Germline V gene sequence: CDR1 SGHVS, CDR2 FQNEAQ. The CDR3 is 17 amino acids. The CDR3: CASSFRLRDIDTGELFF. CDR3 coding DNA: TGTGCCAGCAGCTTTCGCCTCCGGGACATAGACACCGGGGAGCTGTTTTTT. The full variable domain, with the rest looked up from reference TRBV7-8 and TRBJ2-2, is GAGVSQSPRYKVAKRGQDVALRCDPISGHVSLFWYQQALGQGPEFLTYFQNEAQLDKSGLPSDRFFAERPEGSVSTLKIQRTQQEDSAVYLCASSFRLRDIDTGELFFGEGSRLTVL.

The chain employs TRBV2 and TRBJ2-7; TRBD2 matches 8 bases. This CDR3 spans 16 amino acids. V was clipped by 8 bases and J by 0 bases; unmatched bases: 12. The germline V gene has CDR1 SNHLY and CDR2 FYNNEI. The chain's CDR3 is CASGGTSYWSSYEQYV. CDR3 nucleotide sequence: TGTGCCAGCGGGGGGACTAGTTATTGGAGCTCCTACGAGCAGTACGTC.

This chain uses TRBV4-1 with TRBJ2-1, with no clear D. Trimming removed 0 bases from V and 0 bases from J, with 15 bases in between. In germline, CDR1 is MGHRA, CDR2 YSYEKL. The CDR3 is 18 residues long. CDR3 DNA: TGCGCCAGCAGCCAAGATCAATTAGCCTTAAGCTCCTACAATGAGCAGTTCTTC. Translating gives CASSQDQLALSSYNEQFF.

This rearrangement joins TRBV6-5 to TRBJ2-3, with 7 positions matching TRBD2. There are 15 residues in the CDR3. V dropped 7 bases and J dropped 1; count of bases not matched to a gene: 8. CDR1 MNHEY and CDR2 SVGAGI come from the germline V gene. DNA of the CDR3: TGTGCCAGCACCACGGGGAGGGCGGGCACAGATACGCAGTATTTT. It yields the protein CASTTGRAGTDTQYF.

This clone came up a few times. The gene calls are TRBV24-1 and TRBJ2-5, with 8 bases matching TRBD2. Germline trimming cut 3 bases from V and 4 bases from J; bases unmatched to any gene: 9. Per the germline V gene, CDR1 is KGHDR and CDR2 is SFDVKD. The CDR3 spans 16 residues. The CDR3 sequence: CATSDAHSGGRETQYF. In DNA form, the CDR3 reads TGTGCCACCAGTGATGCCCATTCGGGGGGGAGAGAGACCCAGTACTTC.